One and the same sample provided the 21 T cell receptor beta chains below, sequenced in a study of T cell repertoires in cytomegalovirus infection. TCRdb reprocessed the reads with MiXCR, giving one entry per CDR3 protein. Counted here are 510,000 or so distinct CDR3 sequences, 26% occurring once; the ten biggest clones make up under 15%. Sequences were obtained from PBMCs. All receptors derive from a human donor in good health (CMV status not recorded). Some clones in this sample may be carry-over from other donors' samples.

This clonotype was observed many times. The chain has TRBV7-2 and TRBJ1-4; TRBD1 matches 7 bases. CDR1 and CDR2 (germline): SGHTA, FQGNSA. J gave up 5 bases and V 6 bases, and 6 bases lay outside the gene matches. The CDR3 runs to 14 residues. The CDR3 loop reads CASSRDSQNEKLFF. The CDR3 nucleotides read TGTGCCAGCAGTCGGGACAGTCAAAATGAAAAACTGTTTTTT.

This clonotype was counted ten times or more. The V gene is TRBV7-2, the J gene TRBJ2-3, with 7 bases identical to TRBD2. The CDR3 runs 15 residues. CDR1 is SGHTA, CDR2 FQGNSA, per germline. The J segment lost 4 bases and the V segment lost 2 bases, leaving 6 bases of the junction unmatched. In nucleotides, the CDR3 is TGTGCCAGCAGCTTAAGTCTAGCGGAAGCAGATACGCAGTATTTT. Its translation is CASSLSLAEADTQYF.

The rearrangement uses TRBV29-1 and TRBJ2-1; perhaps TRBD1 as D (5 bases). CDR1 is SQVTM and CDR2 is ANQGSEA in the germline V gene. V dropped 6 bases and J dropped 0 bases, with 15 bases sitting between them. This CDR3 spans 15 amino acids. CDR3 nucleotides: TGCAGCGTGGGGCTCTGGGCGAGCTCCTACAATGAGCAGTTCTTC. This sequence encodes CSVGLWASSYNEQFF.

The J gene is TRBJ2-7, the V gene TRBV7-6, with D unresolved. The CDR3 has 15 amino acids. V was clipped by 5 bases and J by 5 bases, with 19 bases between them. Germline CDR1 reads SGHVS; CDR2 reads FNYEAQ. CDR3 DNA sequence: TGTGCCAGCAGCCCCCCTGTCCCGAACGCCAACGAGCAGTACTTC. Translation gives CASSPPVPNANEQYF.

This clonotype has just a few counts. CDR3 protein: CAWSYATNEKLFF. The CDR3 DNA reads TGTGCCTGGAGTTATGCAACTAATGAAAAACTGTTTTTT. The V and J genes are TRBV30 and TRBJ1-4; no reliable D call. The CDR3 runs 13 residues. The V and J ends lost 2 bases and 0 bases respectively, with 4 bases between them. The germline gives CDR1 GTSNPN, CDR2 SVGIG (reference sequence).

This clonotype was detected ten times or more. This rearrangement joins TRBV7-2 to TRBJ1-6; D gene uncertain. Germline V gene lookup returns CDR1 SGHTA and CDR2 FQGNSA. The CDR3 is 12 amino acids. Trimming removed 1 base at V and 13 bases at J, with 8 bases between. The CDR3 DNA reads TGTGCCAGCAGCTTAGTAACGGTTCCCCTCCACTTT. Amino acids: CASSLVTVPLHF.

The table lists this clonotype with a count of one. A much larger clonotype is one base distant, so this may be a read error. The DNA for the CDR3 is TGTGCCAGCAGCTCAAACCGGGGTGCCGGTTATTTC. It codes for CASSSNRGAGYF. V usage is TRBV7-2 and J usage is TRBJ2-5; TRBD2 is a possible D gene (5 bases). This CDR3 has 12 residues. CDR1 is SGHTA and CDR2 is FQGNSA in the germline V gene.

The rearrangement joins TRBV6-5 to TRBJ2-6; D tentatively fits TRBD1 or TRBD2 (5 bases each). Between the trimmed V and J ends, which lost 3 bases and 4 bases, there was a span of 13 bases. Germline CDR1 reads MNHEY; CDR2 reads SVGAGI. The CDR3 extends over 16 amino acids. The CDR3 reads CASSYIQGAGANVLTF. The CDR3, as DNA: TGTGCCAGCAGTTATATTCAGGGAGCGGGGGCCAACGTCCTGACTTTC.

This chain connects TRBV7-9 to TRBJ2-1; D may be TRBD2 (6 bases). V dropped 1 base and J dropped 8 bases, with 15 bases sitting between them. The CDR3 is made up of 15 amino acids. Germline lookup yields CDR1 SEHNR and CDR2 FQNEAQ (reference sequence). The CDR3 sequence is CASSLVQGGSDEQFF. CDR3 bases: TGTGCCAGCAGCTTAGTCCAGGGAGGAAGCGATGAGCAGTTCTTC.

This clonotype was seen only a few times. The rearrangement uses TRBV7-9 and TRBJ1-3, with TRBD1 as a possible D gene (5 bases). CDR1 and CDR2 from the germline V gene are SEHNR and FQNEAQ (reference sequence). V lost 5 bases, J lost 8 bases, and 13 bases lay in between. The CDR3 has 13 residues. The CDR3: CASSLRPGHTIYF. CDR3 in DNA: TGTGCCAGCAGCCTCCGTCCGGGACACACCATATATTTT.

V and J are TRBV6-2 or TRBV6-3 and TRBJ2-7, with D perhaps TRBD2 (5 bases). Germline V gene lookup returns CDR1 MNHEY and CDR2 SVGEGT. Between the trimmed V and J ends, which lost 0 bases and 2 bases, there was a span of 8 bases. The CDR3 is 14 residues long. The CDR3 region has the DNA TGTGCCAGCAGTTACTCAACGACTACCTACGAGCAGTACGTC. Translation: CASSYSTTTYEQYV.

The rearrangement uses TRBV11-2 and TRBJ2-1, with 11 bases fitting TRBD2. The CDR3 consists of 13 residues. CDR1 is SGHAT, CDR2 FQNNGV, per germline. The V segment lost 6 bases and the J segment 8 bases; nucleotides outside the gene matches: 3. The chain's CDR3 is CASRGLAVYEQFF. CDR3 sequence (DNA): TGTGCCAGCAGGGGACTAGCGGTCTATGAGCAGTTCTTC.

The CDR3 region has the DNA TGTGCCAGCAGCCGTCTAGCGGGGGGTTTCTACAATGAGCAGTTCTTC. Translation gives CASSRLAGGFYNEQFF. This chain connects TRBV28 to TRBJ2-1; 11 bases are shared with TRBD2. The germline CDR1 and CDR2 sequences are MDHEN and SYDVKM. The ends lost 6 bases at V and 3 bases at J; junction bases unmatched: 7. The CDR3 is 16 amino acids.

The genes are TRBV19 and TRBJ1-4, with TRBD1 as a possible D gene (5 bases). The CDR3 loop spans 18 amino acids. The V end lost 7 bases, the J end lost 7 bases, and 28 bases lay between the germline ends. Germline loops: CDR1 LNHDA, CDR2 SQIVND (reference sequence). The CDR3 spells CASTIQSRQGGRVEKLFF. The DNA for the CDR3 is TGTGCCAGTACCATACAGAGTCGGCAGGGTGGTCGTGTTGAAAAACTGTTTTTT.

This clonotype was counted a few times. J is TRBJ1-2 and V is TRBV7-8, with D possibly matching TRBD1 (6 bases). V lost 4 bases, J lost 7 bases, and 22 bases lay in between. This CDR3 is 16 amino acids long. CDR1 is SGHVS and CDR2 is FQNEAQ in the germline V gene. The CDR3 DNA reads as TGTGCCAGCAGCTACCGAACGGGGCTTACAGGGCCTGGCTACACCTTC. This sequence encodes CASSYRTGLTGPGYTF.

CDR3 DNA: TGTGCCAGCAAAAGAAAACAGGGGGAAATCACCGGGGAGCTGTTTTTT. Translated, it gives CASKRKQGEITGELFF. V usage is TRBV19 and J usage is TRBJ2-2, with 8 positions matching TRBD1. Trimming removed 9 bases from V and 4 bases from J; junction bases left unmatched: 13. This CDR3 spans 16 amino acids. CDR1 is LNHDA and CDR2 is SQIVND in the germline V gene (reference sequence). Combining the CDR3 with reference TRBV19 and TRBJ2-2 gives the whole variable domain DGGITQSPKYLFRKEGQNVTLSCEQNLNHDAMYWYRQDPGQGLRLIYYSQIVNDFQKGDIAEGYSVSREKKESFPLTVTSAQKNPTAFYLCASKRKQGEITGELFFGEGSRLTVL.

This clonotype was found a few times. The chain links TRBV5-6 to TRBJ2-7, with D possibly TRBD1 on 6 matching bases. The germline V gene encodes CDR1 SGHDT and CDR2 YYEEEE. V dropped 0 bases and J dropped 4 bases, with 11 bases sitting between them. This CDR3 is 14 amino acids long. The CDR3 DNA sequence: TGTGCCAGCAGCTTGGAAGGACAGCCTTACGAGCAGTACTTC. Its protein product is CASSLEGQPYEQYF.

V and J are TRBV24-1 and TRBJ2-3, with TRBD2 as a possible D gene (5 bases). Germline V gives CDR1 KGHDR, CDR2 SFDVKD. V gave up 3 bases and J gave up 1 base, with 10 bases separating them. The length of the CDR3 is 15 residues. As DNA, the CDR3 is TGTGCCACCAGTGATAGGTCCGGGGGCACAGATACGCAGTATTTT. As protein: CATSDRSGGTDTQYF.

This sequence joins TRBV7-2 and TRBJ1-1; 7 bases line up with TRBD1. CDR1 is SGHTA and CDR2 is FQGNSA in the germline V gene. CDR3 length: 14 amino acids. V trimming: 4 bases; J trimming: 4 bases; junction bases outside the gene matches: 6. In DNA form, the CDR3 reads TGTGCCAGCAGCTCACAGGGGTTATTCACTGAAGCTTTCTTT. Protein: CASSSQGLFTEAFF.

In this sample, this clonotype turned up a few times. The chain has TRBV6-1 and TRBJ2-3, with a weak D call TRBD2 (7 bases). Trimming removed 6 bases from V and 7 bases from J, with 14 bases in between. There are 13 residues in the CDR3. From germline, CDR1 is MNHNS and CDR2 SASEGT. In DNA form, the CDR3 reads TGTGCCAGCAGAAGCGGGACACCAAATACGCAGTATTTT. Translation gives CASRSGTPNTQYF.

J is TRBJ1-5 and V is TRBV28; 8 bases are shared with TRBD1. CDR3 length: 14 residues. The V gene end was trimmed by 5 bases and the J gene end by 6 bases; junction bases not matched to a gene: 6. Germline CDR1 reads MDHEN; CDR2 reads SYDVKM. The CDR3 reads CASSIGQGTQPQHF. In DNA, the CDR3 is TGTGCCAGCAGTATTGGACAGGGCACTCAGCCCCAGCATTTT.